This TCR beta chain was identified during a study of immune cell composition in non-small cell lung cancer. As for the study in general: Tumours were mainly lung adenocarcinoma or squamous cell carcinoma. Points from the study as a whole: No significant correlation existed between pack-years smoked and tumour clonality. Dominant in vivo tumour-associated clones were not shown to share tumour-reactive sequences.

As regards this clone: Antigen: not known.

V shed 3 bases and J shed 5 bases, with 10 bases lying between them. The length of the CDR3 is 13 residues. Germline CDR1 is MDHEN and CDR2 is SYDVKM. Method: immunoSEQ multiplex PCR; TCRdb's copy keeps in-frame clones and lacks some. Among a few thousand clones listed, roughly 88% were seen once. The TCR sequence derives from a human donor with non-small cell lung cancer. The sample was lung tumor tissue. This rearrangement joins TRBV28 to TRBJ1-1; no definite D call. The CDR3 region has the DNA TGTGCCAGCAGTTTCTCTCCCCGTACTGAAGCTTTCTTT. Amino acid sequence: CASSFSPRTEAFF.